This T cell receptor beta chain was sequenced in a study of cytomegalovirus exposure and HLA in healthy donors. Data came from immunoSEQ multiplex PCR; TCRdb stores just in-frame clones and leaves some out. The sample has about 220,000 clones, 75% to 95% seen once; the top ten hold around 1.1%. Germline assignment: CDR1 SGHRS and CDR2 YFSETQ. The junction had 7 bases not matched to a gene; V was cut back by 4 bases and J by 7 bases. This CDR3 region has 13 residues. This clonotype was obtained from a woman aged 18-29 years in good health and CMV-seronegative. The chain has TRBV5-1 and TRBJ2-7; TRBD1 agrees at 8 bases. The specimen was PBMCs. The CDR3: CASSEWDRTEQYF. Here the CDR3 DNA reads TGCGCCAGCAGCGAATGGGACAGGACTGAGCAGTACTTC.